A selection of T cell receptor beta chains follows, all from one sample in a study of beta chain features in type 1 diabetes. The repertoire was sequenced with immunoSEQ multiplex PCR; TCRdb's copy has only in-frame clones and lacks some. The top ten hold 0.6% to 0.9% of the sample, which has approximately 140,000 clones, roughly 10% seen once. Sequencing was done on a sample of central memory CD4+ T cells from blood. These receptor sequences come from a man between 25 and 39 years old with type 1 diabetes. CDR3s include the opening cysteine and the closing phenylalanine or tryptophan. The listing skips clone size in some rows; elsewhere it reads once, few, many or a size class.

CDR3 protein	clone size	V gene	J gene
CASSLMGQPNSPLHF	NA	TRBV7-9	TRBJ1-6
CASKTGGLHEQYF	few	TRBV7-2	TRBJ2-7
CASSFLAGGPGELFF	NA	TRBV28	TRBJ2-2
CASSQDQGANTGELFF	few	TRBV4-2	TRBJ2-2
CASSWGGTVATEAFF	few	TRBV6-5	TRBJ1-1
CASSFRLTNYGYTF	NA	TRBV6-6	TRBJ1-2
CASSVALAGGPNEQFF	NA	TRBV9	TRBJ2-1
CASSTTAGSSYEQYF	few	TRBV27	TRBJ2-7
CASSETSTDTQYF	NA	TRBV28	TRBJ2-3
CATMPLTVGYTF	few	TRBV2	TRBJ1-2
CAFVRGSTDTQYF	NA	TRBV2	TRBJ2-3
CASSLGRLVISYEQYF	few	TRBV7-2	TRBJ2-7
CASSLTWETQYF	NA	TRBV5-6	TRBJ2-5
CASSADRRGVVSPLHF	NA	TRBV27	TRBJ1-6
CASSWGLGAEAFF	NA	TRBV11-2	TRBJ1-1
CASSTDYTDTQYF	NA	TRBV7-3	TRBJ2-3
CASSPVGDTEAFF	few	TRBV18	TRBJ1-1
CASSLELGGPGTGELFF	few	TRBV7-2	TRBJ2-2
CASTTMGTDTQYF	NA	TRBV6-5	TRBJ2-3
CASSQVFLYNEQFF	few	TRBV4-1	TRBJ2-1
CASSQGTSPFTQYF	few	TRBV4-2	TRBJ2-3
CASSFDRNSYGYTF	NA	TRBV7-8	TRBJ1-2
CASSPLGQGAEQYF	few	TRBV18	NA
CASSVVGQGTGELFF	few	TRBV9	TRBJ2-2
CASSVGAGGYNEQFF	NA	TRBV9	TRBJ2-1
CASSREGLGQPQHF	NA	TRBV2	TRBJ1-5
CASSKTGTGRNEKLFF	NA	TRBV7-3	TRBJ1-4